This T cell receptor beta chain was retrieved from a study of shared clonotypes between healthy human individuals (dated by TCRdb to between 2020 and 2021). Study-wide context: The cohort comprised a couple of women and a few men aged 18 to 49 years. Different laboratories and diverse techniques were used to prepare libraries and sequence TCR repertoires, to increase sequencing depth and limit assay-specific biases. Per donor, three plates each were used for CD4 naive and CD4 memory, two for CD8 naive, and one for CD8 memory. Each donor's leukapheresis produced roughly between roughly 0.85 and 10 billion PBMCs. To estimate repertoire size and how much clonotypes are shared between individuals, the study performed deep sequencing of blood TCR repertoires from a handful of healthy adults. Study-level results and caveats: Pairwise subsampling indicated that sequencing depth was expected to affect the degree of clonotype sharing among donors. Sampling was limited to blood, and TCR repertoires in tissue likely differ from TCR repertoires in blood. The small number of donors limited the genetic and exposure-history diversity represented. Rarefaction of sorted-subset datasets indicated incomplete sequencing despite the large sequencing depth. Higher generation probabilities were observed for clonotypes shared by all four sorted-subset donors than for non-shared clonotypes. Naive subsets generally had larger estimated clonotype richness than memory subsets. Across a few donors, approximately 5% of naive CD4, roughly 3.5% of naive CD8, approximately 2.5% of memory CD4, and approximately 0.4% of memory CD8 clonotypes were shared.

TCR CDR3 regions were amplified from genomic DNA by multiplex PCR using the deep immunoSEQ assay. Extracted genomic DNA from each cell subset was spread evenly across all wells of several immunoSEQ 96-well plates, with each plate serving as a replicate. For sorted subsets, 150 to 250 ng of genomic DNA, equivalent to about 30,000 T cell genomes, went into each replicate PCR. The purified libraries were quantified using a Qubit 3.0 fluorometer, sized with a Bioanalyzer 2100, and then quantified again using the KAPA Library Quantification kit. Every immunoSEQ 96-well plate was sequenced on a dedicated single-read 150-cycle Illumina NextSeq 550 flow cell. As for the original processing: Because only junctional sequences without quality scores were contained in the immunoSEQ output, filtering matching that applied to full-length reads could not be performed. To assign V/J genes and CDR3, sequences were annotated using PyIR, a Python wrapper for IgBLAST v1.9, with IMGT germline references. Reads were removed for weak V/J assignments (E-value above 1e-6), missing CDR3, stop codons, out-of-frame junctions, or ambiguous translated residues. A V3J clonotype was defined by an identical inferred V gene, J gene, and CDR3 amino acid sequence. To compute the percentage overlap between repertoires, the number of shared unique clonotypes was divided by the size of the smaller repertoire. RTK rarefaction, the Chao1 estimator, and Recon v2.1 estimates of unobserved clonotypes were used to assess repertoire richness. Generation probabilities for all TCRbeta clonotypes obtained by the gDNA method from four donors were computed using OLGA. The table was pulled from immuneACCESS by TCRdb, which kept in-frame rearrangements only. Such tables lose some clones; where checked, under half of the loss comes from unresolved V genes, and the rest has no known cause. V and J calls and clone size come straight from that table; D and trimming were deduced from the DNA. In all, the sample holds 2 million to 2.5 million clones, and over 85% of those were seen once. The ten largest clonotypes hold 0.39% of the sample.

To note about this clone: There is no known antigen for this receptor. Per-nucleotide qualities are absent, and no much larger clonotype sits a single base away.

Healthy HIV-negative adults with no recently reported acute infections or vaccinations were included as donors. Only Caucasian adults living in Nashville, Tennessee, USA were represented among the donors. CD4+ T cells were enriched through magnetic negative selection, after which naive cells were positively selected on CD45RA and the remaining negative fraction served as the memory subset. After blood collection by leukapheresis, PBMCs were isolated using Ficoll-Histopaque density gradient centrifugation and then cryopreserved in the vapor phase of liquid nitrogen. Analytical flow cytometry was used to check the purity and quantity of each magnetically sorted T cell population. Genomic DNA was isolated from every sorted fraction and measured by UV absorbance on a Nanodrop 2000c. CDR3 length: 15 amino acids, cysteine to phenylalanine. The kept DNA is CDR3 alone, 45 bases in frame from the first base. From V the trimming removes 0 bases and from J it removes 3 bases, while the gene matches leave 4 bases of the junction unaccounted for. CDR1 MNHNS and CDR2 SASEGT were looked up in the germline V gene.

The receptor was isolated from a man in his late teens or twenties in good health. Some clones in this sample may be carry-over from other donors' samples. Sequencing was carried out using naive CD4+ T cells from PBMCs. Per the publication, the cell subset or site label means: CD45RA+ positively selected. The chain was built from TRBV6-1 and TRBJ2-7; TRBD1 agrees with 8 junctional bases. This receptor carries the CDR3 CASSEAWTGRYEQYF. The nucleotide sequence is TGTGCCAGCAGTGAAGCCTGGACAGGGCGCTACGAGCAGTACTTC.